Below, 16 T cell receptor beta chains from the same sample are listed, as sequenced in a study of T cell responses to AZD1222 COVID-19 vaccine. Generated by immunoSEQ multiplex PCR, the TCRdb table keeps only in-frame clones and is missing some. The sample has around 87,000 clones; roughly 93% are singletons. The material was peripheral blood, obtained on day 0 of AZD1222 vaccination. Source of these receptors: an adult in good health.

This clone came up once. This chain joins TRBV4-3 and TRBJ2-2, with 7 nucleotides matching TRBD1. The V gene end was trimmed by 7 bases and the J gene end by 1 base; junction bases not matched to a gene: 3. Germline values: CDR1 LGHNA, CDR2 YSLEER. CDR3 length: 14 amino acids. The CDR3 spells CASTRQGNTGELFF. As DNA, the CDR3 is TGCGCCAGCACAAGACAGGGGAACACCGGGGAGCTGTTTTTT.

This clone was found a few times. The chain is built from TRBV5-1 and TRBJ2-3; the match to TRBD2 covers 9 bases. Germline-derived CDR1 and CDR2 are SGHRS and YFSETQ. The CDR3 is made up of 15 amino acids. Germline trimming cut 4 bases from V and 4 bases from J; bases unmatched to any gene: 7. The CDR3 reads CASSPTGTSPDTQYF. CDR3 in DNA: TGCGCCAGCAGCCCTACCGGGACTAGCCCAGATACGCAGTATTTT.

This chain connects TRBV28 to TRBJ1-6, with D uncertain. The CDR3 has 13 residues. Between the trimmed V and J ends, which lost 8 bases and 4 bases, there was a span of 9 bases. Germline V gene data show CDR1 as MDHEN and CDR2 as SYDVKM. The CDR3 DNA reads TGTGCCAGCTTAACCGCATATAATTCACCCCTCCACTTT. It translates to CASLTAYNSPLHF.

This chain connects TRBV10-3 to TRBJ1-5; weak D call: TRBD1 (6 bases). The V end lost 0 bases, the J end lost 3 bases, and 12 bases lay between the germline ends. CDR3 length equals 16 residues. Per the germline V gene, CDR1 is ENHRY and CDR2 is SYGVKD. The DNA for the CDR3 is TGTGCCATCAGTGAGTCGGGAAGACAGGTCAATCAGCCCCAGCATTTT. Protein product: CAISESGRQVNQPQHF.

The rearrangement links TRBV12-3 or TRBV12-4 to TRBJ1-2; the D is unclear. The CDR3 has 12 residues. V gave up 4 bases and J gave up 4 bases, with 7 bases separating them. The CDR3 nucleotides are TGTGCCAGCAGTTGGAGTGTCTATGGCTACACCTTC. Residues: CASSWSVYGYTF.

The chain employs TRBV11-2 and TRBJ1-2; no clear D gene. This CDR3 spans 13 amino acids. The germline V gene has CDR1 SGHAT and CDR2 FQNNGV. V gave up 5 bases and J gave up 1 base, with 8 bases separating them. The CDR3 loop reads CASSAHSNYGYTF. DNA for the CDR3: TGTGCCAGCAGCGCACATAGTAACTATGGCTACACCTTC.

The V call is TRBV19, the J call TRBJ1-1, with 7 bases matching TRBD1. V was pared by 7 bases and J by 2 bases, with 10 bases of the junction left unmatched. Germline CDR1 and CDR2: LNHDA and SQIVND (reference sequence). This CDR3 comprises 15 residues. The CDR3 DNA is TGTGCCAGTACCCAGTTCCGACAGGGAAACACTGAAGCTTTCTTT. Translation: CASTQFRQGNTEAFF.

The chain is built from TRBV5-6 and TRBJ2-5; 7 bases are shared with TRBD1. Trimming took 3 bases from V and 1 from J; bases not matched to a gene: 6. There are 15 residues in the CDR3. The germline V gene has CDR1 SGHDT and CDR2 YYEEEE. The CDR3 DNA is TGTGCCAGCAGCTGGGGGACAGCCCCCCAAGAGACCCAGTACTTC. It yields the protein CASSWGTAPQETQYF.

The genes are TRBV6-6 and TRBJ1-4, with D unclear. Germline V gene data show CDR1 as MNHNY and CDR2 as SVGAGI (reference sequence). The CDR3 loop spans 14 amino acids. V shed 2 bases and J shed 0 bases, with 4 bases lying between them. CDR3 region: CASSYSATNEKLFF. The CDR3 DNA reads TGTGCCAGCAGTTACAGTGCAACTAATGAAAAACTGTTTTTT.

The CDR3 spells CASSSFATDLAGFF. For the CDR3, the DNA is TGTGCCAGCAGTTCCTTTGCGACAGATCTGGCAGGCTTCTTC. V and J are TRBV6-2 or TRBV6-3 and TRBJ2-1; the D gene is possibly TRBD1 (5 bases). The germline CDR1 and CDR2 sequences are MNHEY and SVGEGT. The CDR3 has 14 amino acids. With 4 bases removed from V and 16 bases from J, the gap between germline ends came to 23 bases.

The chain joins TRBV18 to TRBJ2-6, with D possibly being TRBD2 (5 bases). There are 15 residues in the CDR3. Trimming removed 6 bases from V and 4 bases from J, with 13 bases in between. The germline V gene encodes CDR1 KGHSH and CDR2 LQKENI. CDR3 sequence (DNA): TGTGCCAGCTCCCCGGGGATGAGCGGGGCCAACGTCCTGACTTTC. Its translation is CASSPGMSGANVLTF.

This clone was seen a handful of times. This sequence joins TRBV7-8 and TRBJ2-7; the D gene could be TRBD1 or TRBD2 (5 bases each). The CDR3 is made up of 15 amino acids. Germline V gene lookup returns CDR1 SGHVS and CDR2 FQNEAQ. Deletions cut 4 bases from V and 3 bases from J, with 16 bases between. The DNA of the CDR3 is TGTGCCAGCAGCTCGCCGGGACGATTAAACTACGAGCAGTACTTC. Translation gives CASSSPGRLNYEQYF.

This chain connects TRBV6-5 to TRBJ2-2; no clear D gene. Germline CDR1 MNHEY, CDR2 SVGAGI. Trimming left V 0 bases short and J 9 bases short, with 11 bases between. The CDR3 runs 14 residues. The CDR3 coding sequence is TGTGCCAGCAGTTACTCGACGGGTAGGAGGGAGCTGTTTTTT. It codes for CASSYSTGRRELFF.

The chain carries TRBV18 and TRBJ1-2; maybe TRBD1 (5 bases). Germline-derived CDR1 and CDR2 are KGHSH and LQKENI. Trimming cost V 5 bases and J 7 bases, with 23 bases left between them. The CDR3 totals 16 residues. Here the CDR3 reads CASSESPRDGSGGYTF. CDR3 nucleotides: TGTGCCAGCTCAGAAAGCCCCAGGGATGGGAGCGGTGGCTACACCTTC.

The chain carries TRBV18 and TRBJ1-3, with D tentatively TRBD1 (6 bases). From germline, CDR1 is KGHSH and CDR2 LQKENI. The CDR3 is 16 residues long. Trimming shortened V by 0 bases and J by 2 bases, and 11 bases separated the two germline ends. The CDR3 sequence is CASSPPIGGPGNTIYF. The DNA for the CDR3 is TGTGCCAGCTCACCACCTATCGGGGGCCCTGGAAACACCATATATTTT.

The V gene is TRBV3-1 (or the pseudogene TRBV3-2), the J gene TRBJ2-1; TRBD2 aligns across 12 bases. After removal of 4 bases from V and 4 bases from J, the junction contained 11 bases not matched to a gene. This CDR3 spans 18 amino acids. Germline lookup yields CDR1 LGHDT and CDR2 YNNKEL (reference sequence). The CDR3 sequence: CASSPAVTSGGKYNEQFF. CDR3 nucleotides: TGTGCCAGCAGCCCAGCCGTAACTAGCGGGGGGAAATACAATGAGCAGTTCTTC.